One sample yielded the 12 T cell receptor beta chains listed below, sequenced in a study of T cell responses to AZD1222 COVID-19 vaccine. Assay: immunoSEQ multiplex PCR; the TCRdb copy retains only in-frame clones and omits some. The table lists roughly 120,000 clones, around nine tenths of them singletons. The sample here was peripheral blood, taken 28 days after the second AZD1222 dose. These receptors originate from an adult who received the AZD1222 COVID-19 vaccine.

Remarks on this clone: Germline and junction disagree at one end, which may indicate a read error. The chain uses TRBV2 and TRBJ1-2; 8 nucleotides match TRBD1. In germline, CDR1 is SNHLY, CDR2 FYNNEI. The CDR3 runs to 13 residues. CDR3 nucleotide sequence: TGTGCCAGACCGACAGGGGCTAACTATGGCTACACCTTT. Residues: CARPTGANYGYTF.

The chain couples TRBV5-1 to TRBJ2-2; perhaps TRBD2 as D (5 bases). V was trimmed by 0 bases and J by 7 bases, leaving 10 bases between them. The germline V gene encodes CDR1 SGHRS and CDR2 YFSETQ. The CDR3 sequence is 14 residues long. CDR3 nucleotide sequence: TGCGCCAGCAGCTTGGCGACTACTTTCGGGGAGCTGTTTTTT. It encodes CASSLATTFGELFF.

The genes are TRBV19 and TRBJ1-2, with 9 bases matching TRBD1. The CDR3 spans 15 residues. V lost 5 bases to trimming and J lost 4 bases; unmatched junction nucleotides: 8. Germline V gene sequence: CDR1 LNHDA, CDR2 SQIVND (reference sequence). DNA of the CDR3: TGTGCCAGTAGTCAGGGTGGGGGACAGGGCTATGGCTACACCTTC. This sequence encodes CASSQGGGQGYGYTF.

The chain carries TRBV7-9 and TRBJ2-1; 7 bases line up with TRBD2. The CDR3 consists of 15 residues. Germline trimming cut 4 bases from V and 9 bases from J; bases unmatched to any gene: 12. The V gene's germline CDR1 is SEHNR and CDR2 FQNEAQ (reference sequence). Written as DNA, the CDR3 is TGTGCCAGCAGCTACGCTAGCGGAGGGCGGACTGAGCAGTTCTTC. Its translation: CASSYASGGRTEQFF.

The rearrangement uses TRBV6-1 and TRBJ2-4; D is unresolved. V shed 2 bases and J shed 8 bases, with 7 bases lying between them. CDR1 and CDR2 (germline): MNHNS, SASEGT. The CDR3 length is 12 residues. CDR3 residues: CASSEIGDIQYF. In nucleotides, the CDR3 is TGTGCCAGCAGTGAAATCGGAGACATTCAGTACTTC.

The chain uses TRBV5-1 and TRBJ2-7; D is perhaps TRBD1 (6 bases). The germline gives CDR1 SGHRS, CDR2 YFSETQ. The CDR3 is made up of 15 amino acids. V lost 0 bases and J lost 3, with 13 bases in between. The CDR3 nucleotides read TGCGCCAGCAGCTTGGCCACAGGGCGGCACTACGAGCAGTACTTC. Translation: CASSLATGRHYEQYF.

V usage is TRBV7-3 and J usage is TRBJ2-3; 7 bases are a match to TRBD2. The CDR3 is 17 residues long. Germline CDR1 reads SGHTA; CDR2 reads FQGTGA. V gave up 0 bases and J gave up 1 base; unmatched junction bases: 7. This CDR3 is CASSLTRQGGGTDTQYF. The DNA of the CDR3 is TGTGCCAGCAGCTTAACGAGGCAGGGAGGGGGCACAGATACGCAGTATTTT.

The chain uses TRBV3-1 (or the pseudogene TRBV3-2) and TRBJ1-3; possibly TRBD1 for D (6 bases). Trimming shortened V by 3 bases and J by 1 base, and 10 bases separated the two germline ends. Per germline, CDR1 LGHDT and CDR2 YNNKEL (reference sequence). The CDR3 runs to 15 residues. The DNA for the CDR3 is TGTGCCAGCAGCCATACAGGGTGGTCTGGAAACACCATATATTTT. Protein sequence: CASSHTGWSGNTIYF.

The chain employs TRBV4-1 and TRBJ1-2; 7 bases match TRBD1. V shed 1 base, J shed 1 base, and the junction held 9 bases outside the gene matches. The length of the CDR3 is 17 residues. The germline CDR1 and CDR2 sequences are MGHRA and YSYEKL. CDR3 nucleotide sequence: TGCGCCAGCAGCCAAGCCCCAGGGGGTCTCTATAACTATGGCTACACCTTC. As protein: CASSQAPGGLYNYGYTF.

The rearrangement links TRBV4-3 to TRBJ2-6, with 7 nucleotides matching TRBD2. V shed 0 bases and J 3 bases; nucleotides not matched to a gene: 11. The CDR3 contains 19 residues. CDR1 and CDR2 (germline): LGHNA, YSLEER. CDR3 region: CASSQEGGAGRYGANVLTF. In DNA form, the CDR3 reads TGCGCCAGCAGCCAAGAGGGAGGGGCAGGGAGGTATGGGGCCAACGTCCTGACTTTC.

This clone has just one count. The genes are TRBV29-1 and TRBJ2-7; perhaps TRBD2 as D (6 bases). CDR1 SQVTM and CDR2 ANQGSEA come from the germline V gene. V was shortened by 5 bases and J by 6 bases, with 17 bases between the two germline ends. The CDR3 is 13 residues long. CDR3 in amino acids: CSVLTSRQGEQYF. DNA of the CDR3: TGCAGCGTTTTGACTAGTAGGCAAGGCGAGCAGTACTTC.

The V gene is TRBV3-1 (or the pseudogene TRBV3-2), the J gene TRBJ1-5; D call uncertain. Germline CDR1 and CDR2: LGHDT and YNNKEL (reference sequence). There are 13 residues in the CDR3. The V gene lost 1 base and the J gene lost 9 bases, with 10 bases spanning the gap. CDR3 region: CASSQGILGPQHF. CDR3 bases: TGTGCCAGCAGCCAAGGGATTCTCGGGCCCCAGCATTTT.